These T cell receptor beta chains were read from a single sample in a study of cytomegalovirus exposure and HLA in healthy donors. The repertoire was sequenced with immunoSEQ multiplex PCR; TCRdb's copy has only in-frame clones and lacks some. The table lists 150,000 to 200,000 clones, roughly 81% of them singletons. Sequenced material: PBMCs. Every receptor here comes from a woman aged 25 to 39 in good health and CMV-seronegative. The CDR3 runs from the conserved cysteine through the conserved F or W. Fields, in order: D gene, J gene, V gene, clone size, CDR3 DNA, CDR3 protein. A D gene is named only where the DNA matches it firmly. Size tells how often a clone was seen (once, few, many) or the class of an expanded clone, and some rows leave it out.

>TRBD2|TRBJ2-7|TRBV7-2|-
TGTGCCAGCAGCGCTCGGACTAGCTTCTCCTACGAGCAGTACTTC
CASSARTSFSYEQYF
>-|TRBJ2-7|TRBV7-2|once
TGTGCCAGCAGCGCCCAGACTAGTTCGGGCGAGCAGTACTTC
CASSAQTSSGEQYF
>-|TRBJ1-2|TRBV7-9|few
TGTGCCAGCAGCTCCTCGGGGACACCCTATGGCTACACCTTC
CASSSSGTPYGYTF
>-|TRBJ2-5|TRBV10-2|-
TGCGCCAGCGGCCAGGGCTTCGGGGAGACCCAGTACTTC
CASGQGFGETQYF
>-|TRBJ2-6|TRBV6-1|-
TGTGCCAGCAGTGAAGACCCCCTACTCTTAGCCAACGTCCTGACTTTC
CASSEDPLLLANVLTF
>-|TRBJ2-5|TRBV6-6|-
TGTGCCAGCAGCACAGTGGAAGAGACCCAGTACTTC
CASSTVEETQYF
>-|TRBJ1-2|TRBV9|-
TGTGCCAGCAGCAGGCCCGCAGGTGCCTATGGCTACACCTTC
CASSRPAGAYGYTF
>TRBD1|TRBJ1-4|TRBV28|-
TGTGCCAGCAGTTTAATCCTGGGACAGGGGAGAGAAAAACTGTTTTTT
CASSLILGQGREKLFF
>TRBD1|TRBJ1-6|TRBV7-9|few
TGTGCCAGCAGCAAGGGGACAGGGGGAAATTCACCCCTCCACTTT
CASSKGTGGNSPLHF
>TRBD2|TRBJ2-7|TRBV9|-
TGTGCCAGCAGCGCCGACGGACTAGCGGGAGGCACCTACGAGCAGTACTTC
CASSADGLAGGTYEQYF
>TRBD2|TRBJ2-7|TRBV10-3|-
TGTGCCATCAGTGAGCTTGAGACTAGCGTATCCTACGAGCAGTACTTC
CAISELETSVSYEQYF
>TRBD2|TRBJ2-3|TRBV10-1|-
TGCGCCAGCAGTGGGGGACTAGGACGGGAAGATACGCAGTATTTT
CASSGGLGREDTQYF
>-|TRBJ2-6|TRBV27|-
TGTGCCAGCAATTTTCGCGGCAGAGCCCCCTTTGGAGCCAACGTCCTGACTTTC
CASNFRGRAPFGANVLTF
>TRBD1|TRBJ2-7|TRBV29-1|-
TGCAGCGTCACCCGGGACAGGGACCCCTACGAGCAGTACTTC
CSVTRDRDPYEQYF
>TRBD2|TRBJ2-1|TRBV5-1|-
TGCGCCAGCAGCCCCTTACCCCCGGGACTAGCGGGGAGCTCCTACAATGAGCAGTTCTTC
CASSPLPPGLAGSSYNEQFF
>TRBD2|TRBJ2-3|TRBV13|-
TGTGCCAGCAGCTTACGGAGCGGGGGGTCCGATACAGATACGCAGTATTTT
CASSLRSGGSDTDTQYF
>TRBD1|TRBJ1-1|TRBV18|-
TGTGCCAGCTCACCGCAGGGGGCGCGTACTGAAGCTTTCTTT
CASSPQGARTEAFF
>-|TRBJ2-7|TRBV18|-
TGTGCCAGCTCATCCGGCAGGGGTGCGGAGGAGCAGTACTTC
CASSSGRGAEEQYF
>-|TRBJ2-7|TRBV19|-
TGTGCCAGTAGTATAGTATTCACGGCGGGGTCGGGCTTCCACGAGCAGTACTTC
CASSIVFTAGSGFHEQYF
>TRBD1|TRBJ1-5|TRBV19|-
TGTGCCAGTAGGACGACAGGGTTCAGCAATCAGCCCCAGCATTTT
CASRTTGFSNQPQHF
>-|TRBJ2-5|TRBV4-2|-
TGTGCCAGCAGCCGAACTATCCAAGAGACCCAGTACTTC
CASSRTIQETQYF
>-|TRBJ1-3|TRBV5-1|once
TGCGCCAGCAGCTTGGGGCGGGGACTCTCTGGAAACACCATATATTTT
CASSLGRGLSGNTIYF
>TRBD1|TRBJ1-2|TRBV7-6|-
TGTGCCAGCAGCGCTGCCAGGGGGTATGGCTACACCTTC
CASSAARGYGYTF
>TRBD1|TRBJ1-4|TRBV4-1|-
TGCGCCAGCAGCCAAGCGGGACAGCACGTCCTTCCTGTAAATGAAAAACTGTTTTTT
CASSQAGQHVLPVNEKLFF
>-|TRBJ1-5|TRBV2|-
TGTGCCAGCAGTGAAGTTGGGCTACGCAATCAGCCCCAGCATTTT
CASSEVGLRNQPQHF
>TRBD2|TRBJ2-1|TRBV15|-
TGTGCCACCAGCAGTACGGGACTAGCAGCCTCCTACAATGAGCAGTTCTTC
CATSSTGLAASYNEQFF
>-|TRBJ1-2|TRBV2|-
TGTGCCAGCACCCTCTCGAGGGAGGGGCTAGGGTATGGCTACACCTTC
CASTLSREGLGYGYTF
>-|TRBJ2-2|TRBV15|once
TGTGCCACCATCCAGGGGAACACCGGGGAGCTGTTTTTT
CATIQGNTGELFF
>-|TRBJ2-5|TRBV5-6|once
TGTGCCAGCAGCTTGTGGTCAGGGATGGAGACCCAGTACTTC
CASSLWSGMETQYF
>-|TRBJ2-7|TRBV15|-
TGTGCCACCAGCATAGATCCAGGGTCCGAGATGCAGTACTTC
CATSIDPGSEMQYF
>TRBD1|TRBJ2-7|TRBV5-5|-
TGTGCCAGCAGCCCTCTGGGACAGGCCTTCGACGAGCAGTACTTC
CASSPLGQAFDEQYF
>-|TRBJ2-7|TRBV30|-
TGTGCCTGGAGTGAACAGAGCTCCTACGAGCAGTACTTC
CAWSEQSSYEQYF